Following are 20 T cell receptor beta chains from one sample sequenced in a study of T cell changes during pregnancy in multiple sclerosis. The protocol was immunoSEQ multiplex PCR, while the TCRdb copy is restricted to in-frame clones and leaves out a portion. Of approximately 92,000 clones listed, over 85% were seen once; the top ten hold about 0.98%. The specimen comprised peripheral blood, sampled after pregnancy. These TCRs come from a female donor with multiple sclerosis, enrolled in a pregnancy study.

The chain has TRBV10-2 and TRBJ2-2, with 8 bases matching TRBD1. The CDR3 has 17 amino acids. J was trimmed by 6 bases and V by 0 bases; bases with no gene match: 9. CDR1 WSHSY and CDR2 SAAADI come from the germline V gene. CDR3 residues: CASSESARGHTAGELFF. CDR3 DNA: TGCGCCAGCAGTGAGTCGGCCAGGGGGCATACTGCCGGGGAGCTGTTTTTT.

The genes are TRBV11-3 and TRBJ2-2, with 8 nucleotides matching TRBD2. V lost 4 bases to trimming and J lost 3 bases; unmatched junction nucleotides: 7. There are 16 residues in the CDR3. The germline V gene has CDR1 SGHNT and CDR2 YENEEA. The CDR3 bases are TGTGCCAGCAGCTCAGCGGGACTAGATTACACCGGGGAGCTGTTTTTT. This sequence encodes CASSSAGLDYTGELFF. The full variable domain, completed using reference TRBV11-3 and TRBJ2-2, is EAGVVQSPRYKIIEKKQPVAFWCNPISGHNTLYWYLQNLGQGPELLIRYENEEAVDDSQLPKDRFSAERLKGVDSTLKIQPAELGDSAVYLCASSSAGLDYTGELFFGEGSRLTVL.

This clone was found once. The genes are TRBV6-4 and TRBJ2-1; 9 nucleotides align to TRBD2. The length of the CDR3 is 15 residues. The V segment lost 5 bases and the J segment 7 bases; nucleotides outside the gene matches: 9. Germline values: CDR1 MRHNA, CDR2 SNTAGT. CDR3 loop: CASSNEASGANEQFF. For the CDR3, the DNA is TGTGCCAGCAGTAATGAGGCTAGCGGGGCAAATGAGCAGTTCTTC.

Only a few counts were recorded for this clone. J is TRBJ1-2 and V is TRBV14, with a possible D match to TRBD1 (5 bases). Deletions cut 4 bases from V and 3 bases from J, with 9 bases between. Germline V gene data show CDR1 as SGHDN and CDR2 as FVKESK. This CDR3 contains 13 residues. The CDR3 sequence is CASSRPGDYGYTF. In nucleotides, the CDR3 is TGTGCCAGCAGCCGCCCGGGGGACTATGGCTACACCTTC.

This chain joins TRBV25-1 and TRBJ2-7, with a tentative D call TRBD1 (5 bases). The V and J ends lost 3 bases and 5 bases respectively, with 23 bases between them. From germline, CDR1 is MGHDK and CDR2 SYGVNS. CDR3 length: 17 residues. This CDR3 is CASSDPSRGNVVDEQYF. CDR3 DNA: TGTGCCAGCAGTGATCCGAGTAGGGGAAACGTTGTCGACGAGCAGTACTTC.

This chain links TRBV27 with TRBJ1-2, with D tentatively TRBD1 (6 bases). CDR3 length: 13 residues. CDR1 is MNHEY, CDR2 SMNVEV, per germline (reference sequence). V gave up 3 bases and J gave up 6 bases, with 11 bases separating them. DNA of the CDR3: TGTGCCAGCAGTTTCGACAGGTACAATGGCTACACCTTC. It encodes CASSFDRYNGYTF.

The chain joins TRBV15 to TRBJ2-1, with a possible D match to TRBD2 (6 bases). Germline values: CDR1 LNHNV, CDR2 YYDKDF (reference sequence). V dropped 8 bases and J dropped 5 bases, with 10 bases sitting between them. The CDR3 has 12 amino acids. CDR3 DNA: TGTGCCACCGGGACTGAGAACAATGAGCAGTTCTTC. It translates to CATGTENNEQFF.

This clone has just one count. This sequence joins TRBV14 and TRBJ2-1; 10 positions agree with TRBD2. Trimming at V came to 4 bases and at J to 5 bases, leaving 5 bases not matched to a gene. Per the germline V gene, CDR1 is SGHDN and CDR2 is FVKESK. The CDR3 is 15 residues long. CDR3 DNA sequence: TGTGCCAGCAGCCTTCTAGCGGGAGTTCACAATGAGCAGTTCTTC. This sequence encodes CASSLLAGVHNEQFF.

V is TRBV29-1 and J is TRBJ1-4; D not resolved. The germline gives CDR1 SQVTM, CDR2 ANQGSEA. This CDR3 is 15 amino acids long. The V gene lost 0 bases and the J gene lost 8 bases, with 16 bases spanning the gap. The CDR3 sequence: CSVEDLTGLGEKLFF. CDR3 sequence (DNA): TGCAGCGTTGAAGATCTTACGGGGTTGGGCGAAAAACTGTTTTTT.

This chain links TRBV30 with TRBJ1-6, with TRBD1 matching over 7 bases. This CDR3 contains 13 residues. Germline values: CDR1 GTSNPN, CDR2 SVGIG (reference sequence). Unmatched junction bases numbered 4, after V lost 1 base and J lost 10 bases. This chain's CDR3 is CAWSGQGHSPLHF. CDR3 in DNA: TGTGCCTGGAGTGGACAGGGACACTCACCCCTCCACTTT.

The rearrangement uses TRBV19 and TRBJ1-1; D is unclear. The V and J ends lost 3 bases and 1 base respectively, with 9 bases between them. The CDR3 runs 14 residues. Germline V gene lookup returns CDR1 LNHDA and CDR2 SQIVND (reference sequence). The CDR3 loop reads CASSMRERNTEAFF. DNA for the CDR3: TGTGCCAGTAGTATGAGGGAGAGGAACACTGAAGCTTTCTTT.

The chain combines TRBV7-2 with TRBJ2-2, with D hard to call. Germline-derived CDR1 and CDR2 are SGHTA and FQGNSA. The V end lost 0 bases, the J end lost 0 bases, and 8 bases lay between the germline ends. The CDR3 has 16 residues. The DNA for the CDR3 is TGTGCCAGCAGCTTAGCTGGCACAACGAACACCGGGGAGCTGTTTTTT. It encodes CASSLAGTTNTGELFF.

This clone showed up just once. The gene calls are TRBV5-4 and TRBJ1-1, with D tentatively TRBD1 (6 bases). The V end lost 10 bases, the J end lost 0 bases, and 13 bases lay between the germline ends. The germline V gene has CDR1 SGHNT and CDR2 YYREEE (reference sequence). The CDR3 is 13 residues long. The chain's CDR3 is CAWTAHMNTEAFF. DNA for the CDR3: TGTGCCTGGACAGCCCATATGAACACTGAAGCTTTCTTT.

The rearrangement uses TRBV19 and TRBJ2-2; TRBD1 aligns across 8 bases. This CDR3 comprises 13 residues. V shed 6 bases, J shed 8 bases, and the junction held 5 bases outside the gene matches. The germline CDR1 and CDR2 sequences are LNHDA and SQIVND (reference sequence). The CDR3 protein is CASRGTGAGELFF. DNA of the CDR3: TGTGCCAGTAGGGGGACAGGTGCGGGGGAGCTGTTTTTT.

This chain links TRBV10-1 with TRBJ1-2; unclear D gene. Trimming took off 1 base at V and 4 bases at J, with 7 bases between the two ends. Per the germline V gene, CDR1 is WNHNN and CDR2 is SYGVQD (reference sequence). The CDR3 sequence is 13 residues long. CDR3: CASSEYRAYGYTF. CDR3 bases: TGCGCCAGCAGTGAGTACCGCGCCTATGGCTACACCTTC.

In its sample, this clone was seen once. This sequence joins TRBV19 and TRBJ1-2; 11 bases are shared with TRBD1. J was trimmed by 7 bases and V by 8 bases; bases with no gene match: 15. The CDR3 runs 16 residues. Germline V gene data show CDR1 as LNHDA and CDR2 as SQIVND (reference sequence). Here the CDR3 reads CASFWTGGLVSGGYTF. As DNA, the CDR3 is TGTGCCAGTTTTTGGACAGGGGGCCTTGTATCGGGTGGCTACACCTTC.

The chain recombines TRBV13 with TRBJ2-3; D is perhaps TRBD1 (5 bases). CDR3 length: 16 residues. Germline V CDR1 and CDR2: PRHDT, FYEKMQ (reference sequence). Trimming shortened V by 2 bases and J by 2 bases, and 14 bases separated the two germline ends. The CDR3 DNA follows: TGTGCCAGCAGCTTACTGATGGGGCAGTTCACAGATACGCAGTATTTT. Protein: CASSLLMGQFTDTQYF.

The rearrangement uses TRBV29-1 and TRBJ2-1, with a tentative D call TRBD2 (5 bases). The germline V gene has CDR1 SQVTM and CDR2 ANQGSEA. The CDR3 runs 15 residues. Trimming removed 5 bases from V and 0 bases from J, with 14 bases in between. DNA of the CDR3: TGCAGCGTTAGCGGCGGGCCGAGCTCCTACAATGAGCAGTTCTTC. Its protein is CSVSGGPSSYNEQFF.

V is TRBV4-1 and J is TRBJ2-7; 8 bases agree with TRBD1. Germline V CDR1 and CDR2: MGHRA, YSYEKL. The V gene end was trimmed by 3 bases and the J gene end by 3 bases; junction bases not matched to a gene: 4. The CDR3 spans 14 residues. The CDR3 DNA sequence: TGCGCCAGCAGCCAGTTGGACAGGGACTACGAGCAGTACTTC. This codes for CASSQLDRDYEQYF.

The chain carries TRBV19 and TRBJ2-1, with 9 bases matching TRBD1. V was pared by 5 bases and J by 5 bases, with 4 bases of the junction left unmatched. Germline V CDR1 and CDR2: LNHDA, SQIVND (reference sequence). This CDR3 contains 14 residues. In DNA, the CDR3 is TGTGCCAGTAGTCTACAGGGGGCCCACAATGAGCAGTTCTTC. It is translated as CASSLQGAHNEQFF.